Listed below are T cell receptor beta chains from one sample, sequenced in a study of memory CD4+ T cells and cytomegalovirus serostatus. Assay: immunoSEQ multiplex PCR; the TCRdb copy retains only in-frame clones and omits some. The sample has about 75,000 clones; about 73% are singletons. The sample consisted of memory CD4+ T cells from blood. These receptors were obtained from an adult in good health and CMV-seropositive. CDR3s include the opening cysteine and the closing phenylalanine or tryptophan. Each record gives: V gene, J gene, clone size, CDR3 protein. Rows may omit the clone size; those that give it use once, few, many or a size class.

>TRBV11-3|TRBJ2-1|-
CASSLGGRSYNEQFF
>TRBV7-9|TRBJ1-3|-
CASTRGNTIYF
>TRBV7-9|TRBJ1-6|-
CASSTGGISNSPLHF
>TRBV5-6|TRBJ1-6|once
CASSLSRADSPLHF
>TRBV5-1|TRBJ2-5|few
CASSLDAFGTQYF
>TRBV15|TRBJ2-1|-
CATSREPQTGREQFF
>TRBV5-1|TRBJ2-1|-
CASSQGAGEGVNEQFF
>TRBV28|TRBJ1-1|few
CASSPHSMNTEAFF
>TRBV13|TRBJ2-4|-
CASSHQGLGNIQYF
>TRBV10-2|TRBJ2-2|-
CASSRDRGRGTGELFF
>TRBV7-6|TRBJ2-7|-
CASSRLNHPVDEQYF
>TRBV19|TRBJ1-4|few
CASSPREEKLFF
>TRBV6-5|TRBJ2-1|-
CASSYSKSVNEQFF
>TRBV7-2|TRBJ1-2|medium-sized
CASSLGSRTGDGYTF
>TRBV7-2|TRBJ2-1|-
CASSLYAQNEQFF